This T cell receptor (beta chain) is from a study of CD8 T cells in Susac syndrome. Random hexamers served to reverse transcribe roughly 0.5 to 1 ug RNA. TCRdb ran MiXCR on the immunoSEQ multiplex PCR reads and lists one entry per CDR3 protein. This repertoire shows more than 70,000 distinct CDR3 sequences, 90% to 95% found once; its top ten account for 0.32%. The clonotype comes from a human donor in good health. The sequencing input was CD8+ T cells from PBMCs.

CDR3 sequence (DNA): TGTGCCAGCAGCGGCGTCCAGTCTAGCGGGTACACAGATACGCAGTATTTT. Translating gives CASSGVQSSGYTDTQYF. The J gene is TRBJ2-3, the V gene TRBV9; 8 positions match TRBD2. Germline-derived CDR1 and CDR2 are SGDLS and YYNGEE. Germline trimming cut 3 bases from V and 2 bases from J; bases unmatched to any gene: 11. The CDR3 spans 17 residues.